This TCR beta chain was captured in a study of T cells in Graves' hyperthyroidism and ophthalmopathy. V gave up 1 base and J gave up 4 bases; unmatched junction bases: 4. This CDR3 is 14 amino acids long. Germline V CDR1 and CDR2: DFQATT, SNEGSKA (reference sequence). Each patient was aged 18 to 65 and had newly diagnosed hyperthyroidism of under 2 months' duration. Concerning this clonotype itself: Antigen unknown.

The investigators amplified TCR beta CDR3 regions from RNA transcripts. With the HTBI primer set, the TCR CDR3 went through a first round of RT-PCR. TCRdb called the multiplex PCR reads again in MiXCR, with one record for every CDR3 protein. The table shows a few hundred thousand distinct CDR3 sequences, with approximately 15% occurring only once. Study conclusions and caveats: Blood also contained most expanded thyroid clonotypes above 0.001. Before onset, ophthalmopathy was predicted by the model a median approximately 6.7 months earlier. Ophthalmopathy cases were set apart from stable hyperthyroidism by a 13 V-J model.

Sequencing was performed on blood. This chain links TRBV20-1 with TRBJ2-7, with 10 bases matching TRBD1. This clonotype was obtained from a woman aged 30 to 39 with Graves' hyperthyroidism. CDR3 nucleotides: TGCAGTGCTAGAGTGTTGGACAGGGGGTACGAGCAGTACTTC. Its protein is CSARVLDRGYEQYF.